This T cell receptor (beta chain) derives from a study of cytomegalovirus exposure and HLA in healthy donors. To note about this clone: Its cognate antigen is unknown.

The primer mix had 60 Vbeta and 13 Jbeta primers. The data were produced by immunoSEQ multiplex PCR, yet TCRdb's version contains in-frame clones alone and is incomplete. This repertoire shows some 140,000 clones, 50% to 75% found once; its top ten account for 2.4%. Study-wide findings and caveats: With high specificity and sensitivity, the classifier reportedly diagnosed cytomegalovirus status. Being productive about 90% or about 30% of the time was typical of most TCR beta V segments in an earlier analysis. CMV serostatus was the only recorded immune exposure for donors.

Trimming shortened V by 2 bases and J by 1 base, and 15 bases separated the two germline ends. The CDR3 length is 16 residues. Germline CDR1 is SGHRS and CDR2 is YFSETQ. The donors were healthy bone marrow donors. The receptor's source is a woman in her thirties or forties in good health and CMV-seronegative. Sequencing used PBMCs. This chain links TRBV5-1 with TRBJ2-5; D is ambiguous. This CDR3 reads CASSFERSDLQETQYF. The CDR3 nucleotides read TGCGCCAGCAGCTTCGAGAGAAGCGACCTCCAAGAGACCCAGTACTTC.